This T cell receptor beta chain was identified during a study of cytomegalovirus exposure and HLA in healthy donors. The V and J ends lost 5 bases and 2 bases respectively, with 15 bases between them. The CDR3 has 15 residues. From germline, CDR1 is MDHEN and CDR2 SYDVKM. A multiplex PCR was run with 60 Vbeta primers and 13 Jbeta primers. Some clones are missing from TCRdb's copy, which holds only in-frame ones; the method was immunoSEQ multiplex PCR. The data contain around 110,000 clones, about 70% of them seen just once; the ten biggest clones take up approximately 9%. This clone has a handful of counts.

The rearrangement links TRBV28 to TRBJ1-2, with D possibly matching TRBD1 (6 bases). The sample consisted of PBMCs. The receptor's source is a man aged 30 to 39 in good health and CMV-seropositive. CDR3 sequence reads: CASSQSPQGNYGYTF. The CDR3 coding sequence is TGTGCCAGCAGTCAATCACCACAGGGCAACTATGGCTACACCTTC.